This TCR beta chain derives from a study of neurological immune-mediated disorders. Germline V gene data show CDR1 as ENHRY and CDR2 as SYGVKD. The CDR3 contains 13 residues. V was trimmed by 8 bases and J by 4 bases, leaving 12 bases between them. This clonotype has at least ten counts. Its specificity is not known. Time point noted: longitudinal time-point 3. Preparation of the unsorted libraries drew on 2 million PBMCs stored at -80 C. Study results and caveats: HTLV-1-associated myelopathy had the most TCR clonal expansion, whereas multiple sclerosis had the least (lower than in healthy controls).

Each TCR transcript was tagged with a 10-nucleotide random UMI during 5'RACE. The output of every sequencing run, over 170 million TCR-beta sequences, came from 15-18 subjects. A single record per CDR3 protein comes from TCRdb applying MiXCR to the 5' RACE reads. The sample shows 53,000 or so distinct CDR3 sequences, approximately 9.2% of them seen only once. Specimen: PBMCs. The receptor was isolated from a woman in her thirties or forties in good health. The chain uses TRBV10-3 and TRBJ2-4, with a weak D call TRBD2 (5 bases). CDR3 loop: CAIGSREKNIQYF. CDR3 nucleotide sequence: TGTGCCATCGGATCCCGGGAAAAAAACATTCAGTACTTC.